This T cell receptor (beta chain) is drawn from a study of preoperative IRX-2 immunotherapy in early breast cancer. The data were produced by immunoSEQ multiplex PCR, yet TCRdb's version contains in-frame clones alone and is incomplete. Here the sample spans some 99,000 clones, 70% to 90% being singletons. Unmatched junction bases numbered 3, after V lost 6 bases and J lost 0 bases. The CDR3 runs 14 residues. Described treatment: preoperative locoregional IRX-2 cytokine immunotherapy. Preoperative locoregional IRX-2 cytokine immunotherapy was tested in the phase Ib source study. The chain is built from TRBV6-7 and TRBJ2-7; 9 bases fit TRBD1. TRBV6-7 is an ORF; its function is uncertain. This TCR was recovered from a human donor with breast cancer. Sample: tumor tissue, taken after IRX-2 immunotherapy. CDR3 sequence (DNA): TGTGCCAGCAGCAGACAGGGGGGCTCCTACGAGCAGTACTTC. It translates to CASSRQGGSYEQYF.